These 9 T cell receptor beta chains came from one sample sequenced in a study of blood T cells in healthy people across ages. The second PCR ran roughly 6 to 11 cycles with a sample-barcoded 5' primer and J-beta primers. In TCRdb, the 5' RACE reads were re-called with MiXCR into one record per CDR3 protein. This table holds about 810,000 distinct CDR3 sequences, 30% to 45% found once. The sequenced sample consisted of blood. The receptors derive from a young man in good health.

This clonotype was seen a few times. This chain joins TRBV27 and TRBJ1-4; unclear D gene. The germline gives CDR1 MNHEY, CDR2 SMNVEV (reference sequence). The CDR3 is 13 residues long. With 3 bases removed from V and 4 bases from J, the gap between germline ends came to 6 bases. CDR3 loop: CASSLVNNEKLFF. Written as DNA, the CDR3 is TGTGCCAGCAGTTTGGTCAATAATGAAAAACTGTTTTTT.

This rearrangement joins TRBV6-2 or TRBV6-3 to TRBJ1-6; D gene ambiguous. Germline-derived CDR1 and CDR2 are MNHEY and SVGEGT. The CDR3 is made up of 14 amino acids. Trimming pared 2 bases from V and 5 bases from J, leaving 7 bases between. For the CDR3, the DNA is TGTGCCAGCAGTTACGCGGCGGATAATTCACCCCTCCACTTT. This encodes CASSYAADNSPLHF.

This clonotype showed up just a few times. The chain carries TRBV7-8 and TRBJ2-3; possibly TRBD1 for D (5 bases). Germline V gene sequence: CDR1 SGHVS, CDR2 FQNEAQ. CDR3 size: 12 residues. V gave up 1 base and J gave up 13 bases, with 12 bases separating them. The CDR3 spells CASSLVGALEYF. CDR3 bases: TGTGCCAGCAGCTTAGTAGGGGCCCTAGAGTATTTT.

The chain employs TRBV6-5 and TRBJ2-2; 10 bases fit TRBD1. This CDR3 spans 16 amino acids. V dropped 6 bases and J dropped 4; count of bases not matched to a gene: 8. Per the germline V gene, CDR1 is MNHEY and CDR2 is SVGAGI. In DNA, the CDR3 is TGTGCCAGCAGAGCGCCCGGGACAGGGGTCACCGGGGAGCTGTTTTTT. It specifies CASRAPGTGVTGELFF.

Concerning this clonotype: At one end, the junction sequence differs from germline, possibly due to a read error. The V gene is TRBV6-5, the J gene TRBJ1-4, with TRBD1 matching 9 bases. Germline V CDR1 and CDR2: MNHEY, SVGAGI. The CDR3 spans 17 residues. DNA of the CDR3: TGTGCCAGCAGTTACGGGGGACAGGGAACAACTAATGAAGAACTGTTTTTT. Translation gives CASSYGGQGTTNEELFF.

This chain uses TRBV20-1 with TRBJ1-2; no clear D gene. The CDR3 runs to 13 residues. In germline, CDR1 is DFQATT, CDR2 SNEGSKA (reference sequence). Trimming left V 3 bases short and J 8 bases short, with 16 bases between. CDR3 region: CSASFPGVMGYTF. The CDR3 nucleotides are TGCAGTGCTAGCTTCCCTGGAGTCATGGGCTACACCTTC.

The chain joins TRBV6-6 to TRBJ1-1; 9 bases fit TRBD1. CDR3 size: 17 residues. Trimming removed 3 bases from V and 0 bases from J; junction bases left unmatched: 8. The germline V gene encodes CDR1 MNHNY and CDR2 SVGAGI (reference sequence). CDR3 DNA: TGTGCCAGCAGTTATCCCGAGACAGGGGGGATGAACACTGAAGCTTTCTTT. Its protein is CASSYPETGGMNTEAFF.

The V gene is TRBV20-1, the J gene TRBJ2-5, with 8 bases lining up with TRBD1. V shed 6 bases, J shed 11 bases, and the junction held 17 bases outside the gene matches. Germline CDR1 reads DFQATT; CDR2 reads SNEGSKA (reference sequence). There are 14 residues in the CDR3. CDR3 coding DNA: TGCAGTGCAATAACCGGGGCAGGGGGCAATGAGCAGTACTTC. Residues: CSAITGAGGNEQYF.

The chain has TRBV20-1 and TRBJ1-1; 7 bases agree with TRBD1. Per germline, CDR1 DFQATT and CDR2 SNEGSKA (reference sequence). CDR3 length: 14 amino acids. Germline trimming cut 5 bases from V and 1 base from J; bases unmatched to any gene: 7. The CDR3 region is CSAPTDRANTEAFF. The CDR3 bases are TGCAGTGCTCCCACTGACAGGGCGAACACTGAAGCTTTCTTT.